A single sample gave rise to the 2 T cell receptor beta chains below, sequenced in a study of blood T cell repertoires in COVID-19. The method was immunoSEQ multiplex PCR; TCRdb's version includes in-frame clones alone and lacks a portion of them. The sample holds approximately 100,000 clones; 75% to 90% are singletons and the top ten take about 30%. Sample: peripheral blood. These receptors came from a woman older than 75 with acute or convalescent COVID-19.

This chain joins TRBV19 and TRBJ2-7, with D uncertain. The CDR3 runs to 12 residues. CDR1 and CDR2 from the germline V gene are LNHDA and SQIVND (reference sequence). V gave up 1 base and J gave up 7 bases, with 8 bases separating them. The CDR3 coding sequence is TGTGCCAGTAGTATAGGGCCGAGGGAGCAGTACTTC. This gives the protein CASSIGPREQYF. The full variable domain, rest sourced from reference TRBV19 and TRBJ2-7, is DGGITQSPKYLFRKEGQNVTLSCEQNLNHDAMYWYRQDPGQGLRLIYYSQIVNDFQKGDIAEGYSVSREKKESFPLTVTSAQKNPTAFYLCASSIGPREQYFGPGTRLTVT.

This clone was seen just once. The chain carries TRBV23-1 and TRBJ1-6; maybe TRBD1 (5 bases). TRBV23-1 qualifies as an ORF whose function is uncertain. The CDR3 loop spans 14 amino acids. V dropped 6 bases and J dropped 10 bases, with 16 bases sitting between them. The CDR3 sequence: CASRAGELRSPLHF. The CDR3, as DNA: TGCGCCAGCAGAGCGGGGGAGTTGCGGTCACCCCTCCACTTT.